Presented here are 17 T cell receptor beta chains from one specimen sequenced in a study of blood T cell repertoires in COVID-19. The assay was immunoSEQ multiplex PCR, and TCRdb's table has in-frame clones only and misses some. The table lists roughly 80,000 clones, about three quarters of them singletons. Sequences were obtained from peripheral blood. These receptors all come from a human donor in a cohort sampled during active COVID-19.

The chain combines TRBV5-1 with TRBJ1-4; 10 bases match TRBD1. Losses at the gene ends were 0 bases for V and 3 bases for J; bases not matched to a gene: 2. Germline V gene data show CDR1 as SGHRS and CDR2 as YFSETQ. The CDR3 extends over 16 amino acids. Here the CDR3 DNA reads TGCGCCAGCAGCTTGGTGGGGACAGGGGCTAATGAAAAACTGTTTTTT. Translation gives CASSLVGTGANEKLFF.

This rearrangement joins TRBV29-1 to TRBJ1-2; TRBD1 matches at 8 bases. V lost 0 bases to trimming and J lost 8 bases; unmatched junction nucleotides: 8. Per the germline V gene, CDR1 is SQVTM and CDR2 is ANQGSEA. This CDR3 region has 14 residues. The CDR3 reads CSVEEGQGIGGYTF. The DNA of the CDR3 is TGCAGCGTTGAAGAAGGACAGGGCATTGGAGGCTACACCTTC.

This chain uses TRBV6-1 with TRBJ1-5, with a possible D match to TRBD1 (5 bases). The CDR3 extends over 14 amino acids. V was shortened by 3 bases and J by 6 bases, with 12 bases between the two germline ends. Germline V gives CDR1 MNHNS, CDR2 SASEGT. CDR3 sequence reads: CASSDNRGSQPQHF. The CDR3 region has the DNA TGTGCCAGCAGTGATAATAGGGGCAGTCAGCCCCAGCATTTT.

This sequence joins TRBV4-1 and TRBJ1-2; 9 bases match TRBD1. The CDR3 runs 14 residues. Germline CDR1 MGHRA, CDR2 YSYEKL. V shed 3 bases, J shed 8 bases, and the junction held 7 bases outside the gene matches. The CDR3, as DNA: TGCGCCAGCAGCCAGGGGGACAGGGCTGGCGGCTACACCTTC. It specifies CASSQGDRAGGYTF.

This sequence joins TRBV5-1 and TRBJ1-3; D is unresolved. V lost 1 base to trimming and J lost 0 bases, with 5 bases between them. This CDR3 has 14 residues. Germline-derived CDR1 and CDR2 are SGHRS and YFSETQ. The CDR3 DNA sequence: TGCGCCAGCAGCTTGACAGACTCTGGAAACACCATATATTTT. Amino acid sequence: CASSLTDSGNTIYF.

V gene TRBV2 combines with J gene TRBJ2-2, with 8 bases aligning to TRBD1. With V trimmed by 6 bases and J by 2 bases, 5 bases remained unmatched. The length of the CDR3 is 15 residues. Germline assignment: CDR1 SNHLY and CDR2 FYNNEI. This chain's CDR3 is CASRTDRVNTGELFF. The CDR3 nucleotides are TGTGCCAGCAGAACGGACAGGGTTAACACCGGGGAGCTGTTTTTT.

The gene calls are TRBV27 and TRBJ2-7; D possibly corresponds to TRBD1 (6 bases). In germline, CDR1 is MNHEY, CDR2 SMNVEV (reference sequence). The CDR3 sequence is 15 residues long. The ends were cut back, 1 base at V and 0 bases at J, with 10 bases in the middle. CDR3 amino acids: CASSLLGGTSYEQYF. The CDR3 DNA follows: TGTGCCAGCAGTTTATTAGGGGGAACCTCCTACGAGCAGTACTTC.

The chain links TRBV3-1 (or the pseudogene TRBV3-2) to TRBJ1-5; D may be TRBD1 (6 bases). The V gene lost 4 bases and the J gene lost 1 base, with 14 bases spanning the gap. CDR3 length equals 16 residues. The germline gives CDR1 LGHDT, CDR2 YNNKEL (reference sequence). The CDR3 nucleotides read TGTGCCAGCAGCCCCGGTGAGAGGGGGAGCAATCAGCCCCAGCATTTT. It codes for CASSPGERGSNQPQHF.

The rearrangement uses TRBV6-2 or TRBV6-3 and TRBJ1-5, with 7 bases aligning to TRBD1. The length of the CDR3 is 16 residues. Germline CDR1 MNHEY, CDR2 SVGEGT. The V segment lost 0 bases and the J segment 2 bases; nucleotides outside the gene matches: 4. CDR3 region: CASSYSKGAGNQPQHF. The DNA for the CDR3 is TGTGCCAGCAGTTACTCGAAGGGGGCCGGCAATCAGCCCCAGCATTTT.

The chain links TRBV11-3 to TRBJ2-7, with 10 bases fitting TRBD2. Germline V lookup: CDR1 SGHNT, CDR2 YENEEA. The CDR3 consists of 15 residues. V was pared by 5 bases and J by 5 bases, with 9 bases of the junction left unmatched. DNA of the CDR3: TGTGCCAGCAGCAAAGGGGGGACTAGCGACCACGAGCAGTACTTC. Its translation: CASSKGGTSDHEQYF.

This clone was observed a handful of times. The rearrangement uses TRBV30 and TRBJ1-3; D is ambiguous. V dropped 3 bases and J dropped 0 bases, with 6 bases sitting between them. From germline, CDR1 is GTSNPN and CDR2 SVGIG (reference sequence). The CDR3 has 13 residues. Here the CDR3 DNA reads TGTGCCTGGAGCCCCAACTCTGGAAACACCATATATTTT. This translates into CAWSPNSGNTIYF.

The chain recombines TRBV28 with TRBJ1-6; D gene unclear. Looked up from germline, CDR1 is MDHEN and CDR2 is SYDVKM. Trimming took 5 bases from V and 9 from J, leaving 11 bases between them. CDR3 size: 13 residues. CDR3 sequence (DNA): TGTGCCAGCAGTCCGGACTTAATTTCACCCCTCCACTTT. Its protein is CASSPDLISPLHF.

The chain combines TRBV5-1 with TRBJ1-1; D is perhaps TRBD1 (6 bases). V was trimmed by 0 bases and J by 4 bases, leaving 19 bases between them. The CDR3 spans 17 residues. The germline V gene encodes CDR1 SGHRS and CDR2 YFSETQ. The CDR3 loop is CASSLARDTWQGTEAFF. The CDR3, as DNA: TGCGCCAGCAGCTTGGCACGGGACACTTGGCAAGGCACTGAAGCTTTCTTT.

V and J are TRBV15 and TRBJ1-6; 8 bases match TRBD1. V lost 1 base and J lost 12; bases outside the gene matches: 2. The CDR3 spans 13 residues. The germline gives CDR1 LNHNV, CDR2 YYDKDF (reference sequence). CDR3 sequence reads: CATSRVGQGPLHF. CDR3 DNA: TGTGCCACCAGCAGAGTCGGACAGGGACCCCTCCACTTT. Combining the CDR3 with reference TRBV15 and TRBJ1-6 gives the whole variable domain DAMVIQNPRYQVTQFGKPVTLSCSQTLNHNVMYWYQQKSSQAPKLLFHYYDKDFNNEADTPDNFQSRRPNTSFCFLDIRSPGLGDTAMYLCATSRVGQGPLHFGNGTRLTVT.

The J gene is TRBJ1-2, the V gene TRBV19; no clear D gene. Trimming pared 3 bases from V and 8 bases from J, leaving 13 bases between. CDR1 is LNHDA, CDR2 SQIVND, per germline (reference sequence). The CDR3 spans 13 residues. CDR3 sequence reads: CASSINRGGGYTF. DNA of the CDR3: TGTGCCAGTAGTATCAACCGGGGTGGAGGCTACACCTTC.

CDR3 bases: TGTGCCAGCAGTTGGACAGGCCGAATGTTAGAGACCCAGTACTTC. Protein product: CASSWTGRMLETQYF. This chain joins TRBV27 and TRBJ2-5; 7 bases align to TRBD1. The CDR3 has 15 amino acids. CDR1 and CDR2 from the germline V gene are MNHEY and SMNVEV (reference sequence). V was pared by 4 bases and J by 4 bases, with 9 bases of the junction left unmatched.

The chain has TRBV18 and TRBJ2-5; D unresolved. This CDR3 is 12 amino acids long. From germline, CDR1 is KGHSH and CDR2 LQKENI. V lost 3 bases and J 5 bases, leaving 7 bases between the germline ends. CDR3 coding DNA: TGTGCCAGCTCACCTCTCGGTGAGACCCAGTACTTC. Translating it yields CASSPLGETQYF.